This T cell receptor (beta chain) was profiled in a study of chemoradiotherapy in HPV16-positive cancers. Whole-study context: Candidate HPV-specific clones and shared TCR motifs came from a couple of HPV16-positive patients.

Repertoires were sampled repeatedly during chemoradiotherapy. Study findings and constraints: During treatment, candidate HPV-specific clones and E7-related motifs expanded in tumor. For HPV16-positive patients, expanding HPV-responsive T cells associated with longer recurrence-free survival.

Germline V gene data show CDR1 as SGHDT and CDR2 as YYEEEE. The V and J ends lost 1 base and 4 bases respectively, with 17 bases between them. The CDR3 runs to 16 residues. Only in-frame clones appear in the TCRdb table, and some are missing; sequencing was by immunoSEQ multiplex PCR. The profile covers over 6,000 clones, with just under 85% appearing a single time and 2.5% to 3% taken by the ten largest. Comments on this clone: Its antigen is currently unknown.

The rearrangement links TRBV5-6 to TRBJ1-2; D is possibly TRBD1 (5 bases). The sample here was blood, taken from a patient who underwent chemoradiotherapy. The source of this sequence is a human donor with HPV-associated anogenital cancer. CDR3 nucleotides: TGTGCCAGCAGCTTGATAAGGGGTGTGGGAGGCTATGGCTACACCTTC. Translation: CASSLIRGVGGYGYTF.